The sample holds many counts of the clone carrying this TCR beta chain. As yet, its antigen is unknown. Either OKT3 anti-CD3 antibody or CD3/CD28 beads expanded T cells from blood mononuclear cells over about three days. Normal T cells cocultured with Jurkat cells and anti-TRBV12 bispecific. Cocultures held about 5 x 10^4 normal T cells, about 5 x 10^4 targets, and bispecific antibody. This sample is drawn from a study of beta chain bispecific antibodies for T cell cancers. At the level of the study: Surface TRBV12 (TRBV12-3) was on Jurkat, TRBV5-5 on HPB-ALL.

Via MiXCR, TCRdb re-called the 5' RACE reads, giving one row per CDR3 protein. The repertoire includes about 20,000 distinct CDR3 sequences, about 2% of them detected once, and 4.5% to 6.5% sits in the top ten. The trim removed 3 bases at V and 1 base at J, leaving 3 bases unmatched. Per the germline V gene, CDR1 is KGHSH and CDR2 is LQKENI. CDR3 length: 15 amino acids. Whole-study results and caveats: The TRBV12-3 share of total TRBV signal fell about 99% after anti-TRBV12 rather than anti-CD19 exposure. Apart from targeted and closely related genes, other TRBV families appeared unaffected by TRBV-directed bispecific antibodies. Normal T cells contributed less of the targeted TRBV signal than the leukemia cells did.

The chain joins TRBV18 to TRBJ2-1, with 7 positions matching TRBD1. This sequence originates from a human donor in good health. Some clones in this sample may be carry-over from other donors' samples. The material sequenced was healthy donor T cells cultured with leukemia cells, taken from a culture containing a bispecific antibody targeting TCR Vbeta12. CDR3 region: CASSPRDSSYNEQFF. The CDR3, as DNA: TGTGCCAGCTCACCCCGGGACAGTTCCTACAATGAGCAGTTCTTC.